The clone carrying this T cell receptor (beta chain) was found a few times. It was via CD45RO/CCR7/CD25/CD127/CD95/CD27 that CD4+ naive, central memory, regulatory and stem cell-like memory cells were sorted. The data stem from a study of beta chain features in type 1 diabetes. CDR3 length: 20 residues. Of the isolated RNA, all was reverse transcribed, and so the sequenced material was expressed TCRB transcripts. Only in-frame clones appear in the TCRdb table, and some are missing; sequencing was by immunoSEQ multiplex PCR. The sample has 900,000 or so clones; roughly a sixth are singletons. The chain joins TRBV12-2 to TRBJ2-7; the table's TRBD2 call for D was not verified on the DNA. TRBV12-2 is termed a pseudogene. The sequencing input was naive CD4+ T cells from blood. The sequence derives from a woman between 18 and 30 years old in good health. The CDR3 is CASRLDWRPSPPLSSHEQYF. Here the CDR3 DNA reads TGTGCAAGTCGCTTAGATTGGAGACCCTCGCCGCCCCTATCCTCCCACGAGCAGTACTTC.